This TCR beta chain was sequenced in a study of blood T cell repertoires in COVID-19. Study-level background: COVID-19 samples from acute and convalescent phases originated in the United States, Italy and Spain. Sources were T cells, B-cell-depleted T cells, or PBMCs; the material itself was cDNA or gDNA.

Per the study methods: Nucleated cell counts were estimated from reference gene primer amplification. Libraries were prepared by immunoSEQ multiplex PCR; TCRdb keeps only in-frame clonotypes and omits some of them. V, J and clone size are taken as reported in that table, and D and trimming were inferred from the DNA itself. The sample lists approximately 80,000 clones, 80% to 95% seen once, with about 1% in the top ten. This clonotype originated in a woman aged 45-65 years in a cohort sampled during active COVID-19. Material for sequencing was peripheral blood.

For the CDR3, the DNA is TGTGCCAGCAGAGGAGATAATTTGTGGGGGAGGACTGAAGCTTTCTTT. Residues: CASRGDNLWGRTEAFF. The V gene is TRBV2, the J gene TRBJ1-1, with D tentatively TRBD1 (5 bases). Germline V gene data show CDR1 as SNHLY and CDR2 as FYNNEI. The V and J ends lost 6 bases and 5 bases respectively, with 22 bases between them. CDR3 size: 16 residues.